This TCR beta chain was found in a study of memory CD4+ T cells and cytomegalovirus serostatus. Across the study: This sample comes from healthy Belgian adults, fewer than 10 CMV seropositive, about 25 seronegative.

Germline V CDR1 and CDR2: SGDLS, YYNGEE. Trimming removed 4 bases at V and 7 bases at J, with 14 bases between. This CDR3 contains 13 residues. The repertoire was sequenced with immunoSEQ multiplex PCR; TCRdb's copy has only in-frame clones and lacks some. The sample lists 50,000 to 70,000 clones, about 70% occurring once. Single viable CD3+CD4+CD8-CD45RO+ cells were sorted as the memory CD4+ T cells. In this sample, this clone turned up a few times. The sample comprised memory CD4+ T cells from blood. The chain combines TRBV9 with TRBJ1-2; no clear D gene. The receptor's source is an adult in good health and CMV-seropositive. The chain's CDR3 is CASSSQDGVGYTF. The CDR3, as DNA: TGTGCCAGCAGCTCCCAGGACGGAGTTGGCTACACCTTC.